This T cell receptor beta chain was sequenced for a study of blood T cell repertoires in COVID-19. Study-wide background: Sites across the United States, Italy and Spain contributed samples from acute and convalescent COVID-19.

Method: immunoSEQ multiplex PCR; TCRdb's copy keeps in-frame clones and lacks some. The data hold around 470,000 clones, with about 92% observed a single time. Trimming at V came to 1 base and at J to 7 bases, leaving 7 bases not matched to a gene. This CDR3 contains 14 residues. Germline CDR1 is GTSNPN and CDR2 is SVGIG (reference sequence). Participants were aged roughly 18 to 95 years, lived in 20 to 30 US areas, and enrolled virtually. Cohort assignment relied on participant-reported clinical history. The chain employs TRBV30 and TRBJ2-1; TRBD2 aligns across 7 bases. This TCR derives from a man between 18 and 35 years old who had recovered from COVID-19. The specimen sequenced was PBMCs or T cells enriched from blood (not recorded which). CDR3 amino acids: CAWSGQRDFNEQFF. The CDR3 DNA reads as TGTGCCTGGAGTGGACAGCGGGATTTTAATGAGCAGTTCTTC.